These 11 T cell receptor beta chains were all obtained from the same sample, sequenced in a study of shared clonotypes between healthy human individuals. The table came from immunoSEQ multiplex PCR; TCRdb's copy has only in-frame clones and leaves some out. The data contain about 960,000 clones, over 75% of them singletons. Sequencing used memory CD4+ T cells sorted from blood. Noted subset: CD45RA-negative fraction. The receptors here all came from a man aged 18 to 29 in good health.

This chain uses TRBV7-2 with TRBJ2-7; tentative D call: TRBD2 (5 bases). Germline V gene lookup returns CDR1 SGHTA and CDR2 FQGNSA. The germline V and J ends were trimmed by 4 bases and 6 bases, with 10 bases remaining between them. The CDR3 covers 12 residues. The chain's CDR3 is CASSSGIFEQYF. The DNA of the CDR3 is TGTGCCAGCAGCTCCGGGATTTTCGAGCAGTACTTC.

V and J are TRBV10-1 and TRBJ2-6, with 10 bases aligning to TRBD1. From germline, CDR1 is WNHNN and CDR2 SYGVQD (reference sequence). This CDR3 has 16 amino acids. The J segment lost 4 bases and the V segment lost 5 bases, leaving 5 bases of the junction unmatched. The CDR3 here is CASSPGTGVGANVLTF. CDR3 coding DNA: TGCGCCAGCAGTCCCGGGACAGGGGTAGGGGCCAACGTCCTGACTTTC.

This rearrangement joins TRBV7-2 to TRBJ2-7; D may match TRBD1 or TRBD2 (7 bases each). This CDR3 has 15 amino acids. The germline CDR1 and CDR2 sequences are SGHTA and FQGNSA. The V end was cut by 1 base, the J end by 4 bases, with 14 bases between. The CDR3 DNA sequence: TGTGCCAGCAGCTTAGTCCCCAGGGGGGGATACGAGCAGTACTTC. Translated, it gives CASSLVPRGGYEQYF.

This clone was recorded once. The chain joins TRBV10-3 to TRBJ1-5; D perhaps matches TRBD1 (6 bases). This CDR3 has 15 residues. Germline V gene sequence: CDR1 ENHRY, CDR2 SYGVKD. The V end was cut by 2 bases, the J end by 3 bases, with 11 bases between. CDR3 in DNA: TGTGCCATCAGTGAGGGAACAGGGACCAATCAGCCCCAGCATTTT. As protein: CAISEGTGTNQPQHF.

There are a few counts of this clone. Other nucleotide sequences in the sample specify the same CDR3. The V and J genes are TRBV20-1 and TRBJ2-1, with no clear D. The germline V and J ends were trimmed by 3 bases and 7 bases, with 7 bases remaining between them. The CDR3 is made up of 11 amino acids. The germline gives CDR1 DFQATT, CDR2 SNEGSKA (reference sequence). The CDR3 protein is CSASNKNEQFF. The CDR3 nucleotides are TGCAGTGCTAGTAACAAAAATGAGCAGTTCTTC.

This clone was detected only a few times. The CDR3, as DNA: TGTGCCATCAGTCCTGGGACAGGGGGGAATTCACCCCTCCACTTT. This gives the protein CAISPGTGGNSPLHF. This sequence joins TRBV10-3 and TRBJ1-6, with TRBD1 matching over 11 bases. Germline V CDR1 and CDR2: ENHRY, SYGVKD. The V and J ends lost 5 bases and 7 bases, in that order; junction bases with no gene match: 4. The CDR3 spans 15 residues.

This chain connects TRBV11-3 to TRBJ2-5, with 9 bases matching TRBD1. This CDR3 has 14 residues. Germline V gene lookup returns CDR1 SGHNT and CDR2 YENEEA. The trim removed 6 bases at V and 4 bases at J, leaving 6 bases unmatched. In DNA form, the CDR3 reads TGTGCCAGCAGTCGGACAGGGGTGGGAGAGACCCAGTACTTC. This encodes CASSRTGVGETQYF.

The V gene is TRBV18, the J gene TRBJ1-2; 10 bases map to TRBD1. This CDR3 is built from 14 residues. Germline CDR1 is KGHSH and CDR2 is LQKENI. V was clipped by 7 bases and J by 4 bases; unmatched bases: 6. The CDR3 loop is CASLPGQGSYGYTF. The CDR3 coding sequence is TGTGCCAGCTTACCGGGACAGGGGAGCTATGGCTACACCTTC.

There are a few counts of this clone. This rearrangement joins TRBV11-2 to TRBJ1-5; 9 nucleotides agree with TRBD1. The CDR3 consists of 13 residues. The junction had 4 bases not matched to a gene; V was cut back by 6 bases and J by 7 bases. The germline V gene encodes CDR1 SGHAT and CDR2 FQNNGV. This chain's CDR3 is CASSRDRDQPQHF. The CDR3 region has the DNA TGTGCCAGCAGTCGGGACAGGGACCAGCCCCAGCATTTT. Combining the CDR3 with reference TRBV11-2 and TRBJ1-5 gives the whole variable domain EAGVAQSPRYKIIEKRQSVAFWCNPISGHATLYWYQQILGQGPKLLIQFQNNGVVDDSQLPKDRFSAERLKGVDSTLKIQPAKLEDSAVYLCASSRDRDQPQHFGDGTRLSIL.

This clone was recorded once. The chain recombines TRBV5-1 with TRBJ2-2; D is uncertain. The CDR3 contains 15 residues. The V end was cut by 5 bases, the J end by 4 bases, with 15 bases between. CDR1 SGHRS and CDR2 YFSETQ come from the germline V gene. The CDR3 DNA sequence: TGCGCCAGCAGTTTGAACCCGAAGGGCACCGGGGAGCTGTTTTTT. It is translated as CASSLNPKGTGELFF. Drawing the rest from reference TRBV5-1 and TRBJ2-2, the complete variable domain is KAGVTQTPRYLIKTRGQQVTLSCSPISGHRSVSWYQQTPGQGLQFLFEYFSETQRNKGNFPGRFSGRQFSNSRSEMNVSTLELGDSALYLCASSLNPKGTGELFFGEGSRLTVL.

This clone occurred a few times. The CDR3 loop reads CASSPLAGGADEQFF. The CDR3 DNA reads TGTGCCAGCAGCCCACTAGCGGGAGGGGCGGATGAGCAGTTCTTC. The gene calls are TRBV7-9 and TRBJ2-1; 13 bases fit TRBD2. Trimming removed 5 bases from V and 8 bases from J; junction bases left unmatched: 6. The CDR3 has 15 residues. Germline CDR1 and CDR2: SEHNR and FQNEAQ (reference sequence).